What follows are 10 T cell receptor beta chains derived from one specimen sequenced in a study of metastatic and nonmetastatic thyroid tumors. Thyroid surgery was preceded by no treatment in any patient. MiXCR re-clonotyped the PCR reads for TCRdb. The data show about 15,000 clones, approximately 30% seen once. Sequencing input: tumor tissue. The receptors come from a male donor with papillary thyroid cancer or a benign thyroid nodule (not recorded which). Some clones in this sample may be carry-over from other donors' samples.

By frequency in the sample, this clone is medium-sized. This rearrangement joins TRBV4-2 to TRBJ1-2, with D unresolved. CDR3 length equals 14 residues. Between the trimmed V and J ends, which lost 4 bases and 8 bases, there was a span of 17 bases. The germline V gene has CDR1 LGHNA and CDR2 YNFKEQ. CDR3 nucleotide sequence: TGTGCCAGCAGCCCAAGGCGAGGGAACGGCGGCTACACCTTC. Residues: CASSPRRGNGGYTF.

The chain joins TRBV19 to TRBJ2-4; D is unresolved. V was trimmed by 0 bases and J by 4 bases, leaving 4 bases between them. This CDR3 contains 13 residues. Germline V gives CDR1 LNHDA, CDR2 SQIVND (reference sequence). The CDR3: CASSIDLKNIQYF. As DNA, the CDR3 is TGTGCCAGTAGTATAGACCTAAAAAACATTCAGTACTTC.

This clone was counted at least ten times. The rearrangement links TRBV7-3 to TRBJ2-3; no firm D call. Trimming took off 5 bases at V and 1 base at J, with 10 bases between the two ends. Germline V gene data show CDR1 as SGHTA and CDR2 as FQGTGA. This CDR3 has 14 amino acids. The CDR3 DNA sequence: TGTGCCAGCAGCCCTCATGTTGGCACAGATACGCAGTATTTT. Protein: CASSPHVGTDTQYF.

This clone was found many times. The chain combines TRBV4-3 with TRBJ1-5; no clear D gene. The CDR3 extends over 15 amino acids. The V gene lost 0 bases and the J gene lost 3 bases, with 9 bases spanning the gap. Germline V gene data show CDR1 as LGHNA and CDR2 as YSLEER. DNA of the CDR3: TGCGCCAGCAGCCAAGATGGGGTTAACAATCAGCCCCAGCATTTT. It encodes CASSQDGVNNQPQHF.

The chain joins TRBV5-4 to TRBJ1-1; D is ambiguous. CDR1 and CDR2 (germline): SGHNT, YYREEE (reference sequence). V lost 3 bases and J 3 bases, leaving 6 bases between the germline ends. The CDR3 length is 12 residues. DNA for the CDR3: TGTGCCAGCAGCTCCCGGGACACTGAAGCTTTCTTT. Amino acids: CASSSRDTEAFF.

The chain is built from TRBV6-2 or TRBV6-3 and TRBJ1-1; D is possibly TRBD1 (5 bases). V was clipped by 0 bases and J by 2 bases, with 19 bases between them. The CDR3 sequence is 18 residues long. CDR1 and CDR2 from the germline V gene are MNHEY and SVGEGT. The CDR3 region is CASSYSNLRGRSNTEAFF. The CDR3 DNA reads TGTGCCAGCAGTTACTCGAATCTTCGGGGACGTTCTAACACTGAAGCTTTCTTT.

This clone was seen a handful of times. The chain combines TRBV6-2 or TRBV6-3 with TRBJ1-2, with D tentatively TRBD1 (6 bases). Trimming stripped 3 bases from V and 2 bases from J, with 22 bases between. Germline V gives CDR1 MNHEY, CDR2 SVGEGT. The CDR3 covers 18 residues. CDR3 sequence: CASSYLGAGNRENYGYTF. CDR3 DNA: TGTGCCAGCAGTTATTTGGGGGCAGGAAACAGGGAGAACTATGGCTACACCTTC.

The chain couples TRBV30 to TRBJ1-2, with a possible D match to TRBD1 (5 bases). The CDR3 runs 12 residues. V gave up 0 bases and J gave up 8 bases, with 10 bases separating them. The germline gives CDR1 GTSNPN, CDR2 SVGIG (reference sequence). DNA of the CDR3: TGTGCCTGGAGTGTAGGGGCGAGGGGCTACACCTTC. As protein: CAWSVGARGYTF.

The genes are TRBV3-1 and TRBJ1-2; D gene uncertain. Trimming shortened V by 5 bases and J by 6 bases, and 13 bases separated the two germline ends. The CDR3 runs 13 residues. Looked up from germline, CDR1 is LGHDT and CDR2 is YNNKEL (reference sequence). The CDR3 spells CASSSLSDDGYTF. Here the CDR3 DNA reads TGTGCCAGCAGCTCCCTTTCTGACGATGGCTACACCTTC.

This clone was recorded many times. The chain is built from TRBV7-8 and TRBJ1-1; D gene ambiguous. The CDR3 contains 13 residues. From germline, CDR1 is SGHVS and CDR2 FQNEAQ. Trimming took 5 bases from V and 1 from J, leaving 8 bases between them. The DNA for the CDR3 is TGTGCCAGCAGCCCGATTACGAACACTGAAGCTTTCTTT. It specifies CASSPITNTEAFF.